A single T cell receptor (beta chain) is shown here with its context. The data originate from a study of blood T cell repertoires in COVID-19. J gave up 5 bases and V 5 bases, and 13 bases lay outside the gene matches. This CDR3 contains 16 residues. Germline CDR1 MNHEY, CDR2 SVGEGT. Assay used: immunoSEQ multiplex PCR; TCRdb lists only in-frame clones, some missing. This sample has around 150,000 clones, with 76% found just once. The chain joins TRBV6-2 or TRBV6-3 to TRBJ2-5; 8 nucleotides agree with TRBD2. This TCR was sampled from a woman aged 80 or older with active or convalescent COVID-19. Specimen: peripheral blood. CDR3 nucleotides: TGTGCCAGCAGTCCAGATGGAGGGACTAGGGGTGAGACCCAGTACTTC. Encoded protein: CASSPDGGTRGETQYF.